The TCR beta chain under discussion was sequenced for a study of blood T cell repertoires in COVID-19. Turning to the study itself: Researchers got acute and convalescent COVID-19 samples from the United States, Italy and Spain.

Profiled with immunoSEQ multiplex PCR; TCRdb holds only in-frame clones, not every one. The repertoire holds 250,000 to 350,000 clones, with around 86% as singletons. Germline V gene sequence: CDR1 SGHAT, CDR2 FQNNGV. The CDR3 runs 16 residues. Trimming cost V 3 bases and J 0 bases, with 12 bases left between them. Sequencing was done on a sample of peripheral blood. This sequence was found in a woman aged 40-49 years who had recovered from COVID-19. This chain joins TRBV11-2 and TRBJ2-1; the D gene is possibly TRBD2 (5 bases). CDR3 sequence (DNA): TGTGCCAGCAGCTTGGGAAGGACTTACTCCTACAATGAGCAGTTCTTC. It yields the protein CASSLGRTYSYNEQFF. Complete variable domain (other parts from reference TRBV11-2 and TRBJ2-1): EAGVAQSPRYKIIEKRQSVAFWCNPISGHATLYWYQQILGQGPKLLIQFQNNGVVDDSQLPKDRFSAERLKGVDSTLKIQPAKLEDSAVYLCASSLGRTYSYNEQFFGPGTRLTVL.